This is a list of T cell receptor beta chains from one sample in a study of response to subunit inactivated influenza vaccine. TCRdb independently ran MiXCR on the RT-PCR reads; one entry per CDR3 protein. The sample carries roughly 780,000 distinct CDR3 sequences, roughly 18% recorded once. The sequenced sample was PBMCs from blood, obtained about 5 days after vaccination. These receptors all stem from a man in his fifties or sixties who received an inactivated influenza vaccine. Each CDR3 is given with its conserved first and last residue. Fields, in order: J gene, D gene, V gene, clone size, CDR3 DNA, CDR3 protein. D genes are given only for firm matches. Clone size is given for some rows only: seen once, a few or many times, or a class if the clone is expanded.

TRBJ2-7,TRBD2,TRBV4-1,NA,TGCGCCAGCAGCCAAGGACTAGCGGGAGGGTATCGTAAGAACGAGCAGTACTTC,CASSQGLAGGYRKNEQYF
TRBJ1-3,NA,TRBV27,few,TGTGCCAGCGGAAACTCTGGAAACACCATATATTTT,CASGNSGNTIYF
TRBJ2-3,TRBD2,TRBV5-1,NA,TGCGCCAGCAGCTTGGGACTAGCGATGAGACCGCTACACACAGATACGCAGTATTTT,CASSLGLAMRPLHTDTQYF
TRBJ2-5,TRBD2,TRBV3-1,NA,TGTGCCAGCATAGCCACAATGACTAGCGGGAGTGGGACCCAGTACTTC,CASIATMTSGSGTQYF
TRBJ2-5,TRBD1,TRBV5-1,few,TGCGCCAGCAGCTTGACGGGACAGAGTAAAGGAGAGACCCAGTACTTC,CASSLTGQSKGETQYF
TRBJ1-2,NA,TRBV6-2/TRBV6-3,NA,TGTGCCAGCCTTAACTCCGCTAACTATGGCTACACCTTC,CASLNSANYGYTF
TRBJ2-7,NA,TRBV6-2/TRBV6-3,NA,TGTGCCAGCAGTTACTCGGGATCTACCTCCGAGCAGTACTTC,CASSYSGSTSEQYF
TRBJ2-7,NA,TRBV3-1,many,TGTGCCAGCAGCCTCTCGTTCTACGAGCAGTACTTC,CASSLSFYEQYF
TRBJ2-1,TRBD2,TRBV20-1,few,TGCAGTGCTAGAAAAAGCTGGACTAGCGGGGGCGATGAGCAGTTCTTC,CSARKSWTSGGDEQFF
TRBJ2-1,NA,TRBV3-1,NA,TGTGCCAGCAGCCAAGCTCGCTATGAGCAGTTCTTC,CASSQARYEQFF
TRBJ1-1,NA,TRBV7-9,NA,TGTGCCAGCAGCCCCTCGACAGTTTTGGACACTGAAGCTTTCTTT,CASSPSTVLDTEAFF
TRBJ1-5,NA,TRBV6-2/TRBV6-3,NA,TGTGCCAGCAGTTACCGTGGGCGGACCAGGTATAGCAATCAGCCCCAGCATTTT,CASSYRGRTRYSNQPQHF
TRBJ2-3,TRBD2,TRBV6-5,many,TGTGCCAGCAGTTATAGTCTAGCGGTGGGGACAGATACGCAGTATTTT,CASSYSLAVGTDTQYF
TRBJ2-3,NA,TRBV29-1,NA,TGCAGCGTTGGGGGGGCAAAGAACACAGATACGCAGTATTTT,CSVGGAKNTDTQYF
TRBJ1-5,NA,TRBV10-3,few,TGTGCCATCAGCGTTGACCGGGGTGCCAATCAGCCCCAGCATTTT,CAISVDRGANQPQHF
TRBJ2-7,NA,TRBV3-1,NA,TGTGCCAGCAGCCAAGCGCAGTCAGGGGCTCACGAGCAGTACTTC,CASSQAQSGAHEQYF
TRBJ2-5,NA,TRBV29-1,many,TGCAGCGTTGCCCCCTGGAGACAAGAGACCCAGTACTTC,CSVAPWRQETQYF
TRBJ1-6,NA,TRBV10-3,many,TGTGCCATCAGTGAGACCAGCCAGGGGAATTCACCCCTCCACTTT,CAISETSQGNSPLHF
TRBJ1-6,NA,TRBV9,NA,TGTGCCAGCAGCGCCGGACACCAAAGCTCCTATAATTCACCCCTCCACTTT,CASSAGHQSSYNSPLHF
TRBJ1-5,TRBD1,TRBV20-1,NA,TGCAGTGCTAGTACCCAGGGGGCGCCGGGCAATCAGCCCCAGCATTTT,CSASTQGAPGNQPQHF
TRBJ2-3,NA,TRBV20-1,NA,TGCAGTGCAGGAAACCTAGCGTCTAGCACAGATACGCAGTATTTT,CSAGNLASSTDTQYF
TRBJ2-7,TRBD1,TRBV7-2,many,TGTGCCAGCAGCTTAACCGGGACAGGGAGGTACGAGCAGTACTTC,CASSLTGTGRYEQYF
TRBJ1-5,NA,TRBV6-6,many,TGTGCCAGCCAGTTACCCCGTCAGCCCCAGCATTTT,CASQLPRQPQHF
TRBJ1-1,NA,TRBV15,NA,TGTGCCACCAGCAGAGTTTCAGGTTTGAACACTGAAGCTTTCTTT,CATSRVSGLNTEAFF
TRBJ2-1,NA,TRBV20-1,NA,TGCAGTGCTAGAGATACGGGCCGTAGCAACCATGAGCAGTTCTTC,CSARDTGRSNHEQFF
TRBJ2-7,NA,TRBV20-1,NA,TGCAGTGCTAGAGGGCCCTACGAGCAGTACTTC,CSARGPYEQYF
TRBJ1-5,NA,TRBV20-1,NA,TGCAGTGCTAGACTGACAGGAGGGAGCAATCAGCCCCAGCATTTT,CSARLTGGSNQPQHF
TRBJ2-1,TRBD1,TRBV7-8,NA,TGTGCCAGCAGCTCGGGGACAGGGGGGGACAATGAGCAGTTCTTC,CASSSGTGGDNEQFF
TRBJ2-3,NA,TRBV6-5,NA,TGTGCCAGCAGTTACGTGAGGGGAGCAGATACGCAGTATTTT,CASSYVRGADTQYF
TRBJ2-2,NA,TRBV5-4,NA,TGTGCCAGCAGCTTGGCGGCCGTTAACACCGGGGAGCTGTTTTTT,CASSLAAVNTGELFF
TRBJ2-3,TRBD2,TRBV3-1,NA,TGTGCCAGCAGCCAACGCGGGGGGCGGACCACAGATACGCAGTATTTT,CASSQRGGRTTDTQYF
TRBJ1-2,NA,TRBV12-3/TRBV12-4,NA,TGTGCCAGCAAGGCCCGGGGCGCTGGCTACACCTTC,CASKARGAGYTF
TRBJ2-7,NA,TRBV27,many,TGTGCCAGCAGTTTAGGGGCCTCGGGTGTCTACGAGCAGTACTTC,CASSLGASGVYEQYF
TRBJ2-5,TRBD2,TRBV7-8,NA,TGTGCCAGCAGCTCCTCTAGCGGGGGGGCCGGAGAGACCCAGTACTTC,CASSSSSGGAGETQYF
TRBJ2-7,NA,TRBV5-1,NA,TGCGCCAGCAGCTCCCGGGATGGGTCGAGCGAGCAGTACTTC,CASSSRDGSSEQYF
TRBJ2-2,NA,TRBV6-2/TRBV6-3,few,TGTGCCAGCAGCTACGTACGGCGGGGTCCCTTCACCGGGGAGCTGTTTTTT,CASSYVRRGPFTGELFF
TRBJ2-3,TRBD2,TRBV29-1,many,TGCAGCGTTGAAGTTGGGACTAGCGGGGCCGTCACAGATACGCAGTATTTT,CSVEVGTSGAVTDTQYF
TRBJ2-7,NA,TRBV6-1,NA,TGTGCCAGCAGTCCCCCCGAGGGTTACGAGCAGTACTTC,CASSPPEGYEQYF
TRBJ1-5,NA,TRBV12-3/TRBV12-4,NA,TGTGCCAGCAGGGGGACCGGACGCGACCAGCCCCAGCATTTT,CASRGTGRDQPQHF
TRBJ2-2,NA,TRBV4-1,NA,TGCGCCAGCAGCCAAGACGGGATCGGGGAGCTGTTTTTT,CASSQDGIGELFF
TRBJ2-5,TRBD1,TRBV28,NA,TGTGCCAGCAGTGTTGGGACAGGGGCTACGGAGACCCAGTACTTC,CASSVGTGATETQYF
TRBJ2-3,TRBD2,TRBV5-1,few,TGCGCCAGCAGCTTGGCGGCGGGAGCGGGGACAGATACGCAGTATTTT,CASSLAAGAGTDTQYF
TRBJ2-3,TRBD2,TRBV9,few,TGTGCCAGCAGCGTAGGAGGTAGCGGGAGCTTCGGAGATACGCAGTATTTT,CASSVGGSGSFGDTQYF
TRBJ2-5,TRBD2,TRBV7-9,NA,TGTGCCAGCAGCTTTAAGGGCGGGAGGGCCCAAGAGACCCAGTACTTC,CASSFKGGRAQETQYF
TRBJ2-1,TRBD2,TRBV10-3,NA,TGTGCCATCAGAGGGACTAGCGGGAGTTCTTCCTACAATGAGCAGTTCTTC,CAIRGTSGSSSYNEQFF
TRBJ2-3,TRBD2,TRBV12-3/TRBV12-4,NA,TGTGCCAGCAGTATAACTAGCGGGAAAACAGATACGCAGTATTTT,CASSITSGKTDTQYF
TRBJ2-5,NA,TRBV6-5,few,TGTGCCAGCAGTTACTCGTCCAGGGCCCTGGAGACCCAGTACTTC,CASSYSSRALETQYF
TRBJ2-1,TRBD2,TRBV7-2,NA,TGTGCCACTCGTCGGCTAGCGGGAACCTCCTACAATGAGCAGTTCTTC,CATRRLAGTSYNEQFF
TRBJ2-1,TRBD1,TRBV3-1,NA,TGTGCCAGCAGCCAATACCAGGGGGATGAGCAGTTCTTC,CASSQYQGDEQFF
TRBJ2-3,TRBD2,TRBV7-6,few,TGTGCCAGCAGCTTATTGGCCCGGGGGGGAGCCACAGATACGCAGTATTTT,CASSLLARGGATDTQYF
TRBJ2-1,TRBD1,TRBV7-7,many,TGTGCTAGCAGCTTAGGACAGGGCTCCCGGAATGAGCAGTTCTTC,CASSLGQGSRNEQFF
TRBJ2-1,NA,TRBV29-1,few,TGCAGCGGGACTCTTGGGGCGGGCCACAATGAGCAGTTCTTC,CSGTLGAGHNEQFF
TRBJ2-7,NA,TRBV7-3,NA,TGTGCCAGCAGCCCCTCCCCTAACTACGAGCAGTACTTC,CASSPSPNYEQYF